This T cell receptor beta chain was identified during a study of blood T cell repertoires in COVID-19. Germline V lookup: CDR1 SNHLY, CDR2 FYNNEI. V gave up 9 bases and J gave up 4 bases; unmatched junction bases: 9. The length of the CDR3 is 16 residues. Repertoires were generated with immunoSEQ multiplex PCR, while TCRdb's copy carries only in-frame clones and drops some. The table has around 220,000 clones, around nine tenths seen once. This rearrangement joins TRBV2 to TRBJ2-6, with 10 bases aligning to TRBD1. The specimen was PBMCs or T cells enriched from blood (not recorded which). The sequence came from a woman in her fifties or sixties with acute COVID-19. The CDR3 sequence is CARGTGALSGANVLTF. CDR3 bases: TGTGCCAGGGGGACAGGGGCTCTTTCCGGGGCCAACGTCCTGACTTTC.